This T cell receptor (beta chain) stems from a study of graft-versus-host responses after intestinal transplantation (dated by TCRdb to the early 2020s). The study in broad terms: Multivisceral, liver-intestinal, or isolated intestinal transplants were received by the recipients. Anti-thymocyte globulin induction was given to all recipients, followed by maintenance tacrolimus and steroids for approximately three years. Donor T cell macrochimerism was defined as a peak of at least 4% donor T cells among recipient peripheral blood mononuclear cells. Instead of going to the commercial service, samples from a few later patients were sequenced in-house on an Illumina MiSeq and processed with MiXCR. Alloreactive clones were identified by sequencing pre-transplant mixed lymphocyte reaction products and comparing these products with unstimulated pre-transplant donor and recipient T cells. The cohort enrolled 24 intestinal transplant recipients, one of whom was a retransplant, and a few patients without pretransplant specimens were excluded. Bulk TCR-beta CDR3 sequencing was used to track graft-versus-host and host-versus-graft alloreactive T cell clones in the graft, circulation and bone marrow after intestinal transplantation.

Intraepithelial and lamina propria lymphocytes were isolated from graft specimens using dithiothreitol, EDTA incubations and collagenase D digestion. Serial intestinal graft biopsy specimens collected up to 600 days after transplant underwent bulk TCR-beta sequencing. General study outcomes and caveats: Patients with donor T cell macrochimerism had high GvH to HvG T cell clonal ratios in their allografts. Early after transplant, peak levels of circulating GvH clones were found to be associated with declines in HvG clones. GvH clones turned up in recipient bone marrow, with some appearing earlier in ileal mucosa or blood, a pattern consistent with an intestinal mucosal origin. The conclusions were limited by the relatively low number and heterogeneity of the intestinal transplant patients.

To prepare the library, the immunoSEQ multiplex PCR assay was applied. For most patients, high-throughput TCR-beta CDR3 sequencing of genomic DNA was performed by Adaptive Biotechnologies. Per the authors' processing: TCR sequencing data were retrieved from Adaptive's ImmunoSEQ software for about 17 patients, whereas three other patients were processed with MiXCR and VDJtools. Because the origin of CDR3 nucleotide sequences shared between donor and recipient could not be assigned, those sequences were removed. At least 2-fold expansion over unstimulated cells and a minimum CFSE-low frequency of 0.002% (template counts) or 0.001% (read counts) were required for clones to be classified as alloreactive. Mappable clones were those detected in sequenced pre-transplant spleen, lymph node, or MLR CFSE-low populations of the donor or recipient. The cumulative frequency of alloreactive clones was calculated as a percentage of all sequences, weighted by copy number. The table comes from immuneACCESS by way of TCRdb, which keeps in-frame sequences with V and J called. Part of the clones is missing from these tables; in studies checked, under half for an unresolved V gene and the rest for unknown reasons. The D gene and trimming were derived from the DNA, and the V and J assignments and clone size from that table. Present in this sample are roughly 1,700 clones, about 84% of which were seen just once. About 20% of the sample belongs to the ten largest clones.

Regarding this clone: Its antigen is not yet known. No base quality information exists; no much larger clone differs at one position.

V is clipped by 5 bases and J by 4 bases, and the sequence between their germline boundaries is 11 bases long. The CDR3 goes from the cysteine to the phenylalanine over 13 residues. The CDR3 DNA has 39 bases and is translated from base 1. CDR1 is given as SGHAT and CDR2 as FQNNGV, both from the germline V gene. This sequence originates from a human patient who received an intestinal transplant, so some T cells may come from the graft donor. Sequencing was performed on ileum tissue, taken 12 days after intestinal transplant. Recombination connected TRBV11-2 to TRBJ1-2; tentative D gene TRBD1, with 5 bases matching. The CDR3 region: CASSPRDGYGYTF. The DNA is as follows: TGTGCCAGCAGCCCTCGGGACGGCTATGGCTACACCTTC.